The next 9 T cell receptor beta chains were all read from a single sample in a study of blood T cell repertoires in COVID-19. Profiled with immunoSEQ multiplex PCR; TCRdb holds only in-frame clones, not every one. The sample records some 240,000 clones, approximately 90% being singletons. Sequencing used peripheral blood. The source of these receptors is a man in his fifties or sixties who had recovered from COVID-19.

The V and J genes are TRBV19 and TRBJ2-1; TRBD2 matches at 10 bases. Germline loops: CDR1 LNHDA, CDR2 SQIVND (reference sequence). The V segment lost 8 bases and the J segment 2 bases; nucleotides outside the gene matches: 9. The CDR3 totals 16 residues. CDR3 sequence reads: CASSGEAGGPYNEQFF. CDR3 nucleotides: TGTGCCAGTTCCGGTGAAGCGGGGGGGCCCTACAATGAGCAGTTCTTC.

The chain combines TRBV13 with TRBJ2-7; D call uncertain. The germline V gene has CDR1 PRHDT and CDR2 FYEKMQ (reference sequence). The CDR3 sequence is 11 residues long. Trimming took off 2 bases at V and 4 bases at J, with 3 bases between the two ends. The CDR3 sequence: CASSLQYEQYF. The CDR3 DNA reads TGTGCCAGCAGCTTACAATACGAGCAGTACTTC.

V usage is TRBV11-2 and J usage is TRBJ2-3; D perhaps matches TRBD1 (5 bases). Germline V gives CDR1 SGHAT, CDR2 FQNNGV. The CDR3 loop spans 14 amino acids. The V and J ends lost 5 bases and 1 base respectively, with 10 bases between them. CDR3 coding DNA: TGTGCCAGCAGCATCTCCAGGGGCACAGATACGCAGTATTTT. This encodes CASSISRGTDTQYF.

The chain joins TRBV19 to TRBJ1-2, with unresolved D. Trimming left V 0 bases short and J 5 bases short, with 13 bases between. The germline CDR1 and CDR2 sequences are LNHDA and SQIVND (reference sequence). This CDR3 spans 15 amino acids. CDR3 amino acids: CASSIDDGAIYGYTF. DNA of the CDR3: TGTGCCAGTAGTATAGATGACGGAGCGATATATGGCTACACCTTC.

This chain connects TRBV19 to TRBJ1-4; D is possibly TRBD1 (5 bases). V was cut by 0 bases and J by 8 bases, with 13 bases left in between. Germline-derived CDR1 and CDR2 are LNHDA and SQIVND (reference sequence). The CDR3 has 15 residues. The CDR3 spells CASSIEGRVEEKLFF. CDR3 in DNA: TGTGCCAGTAGTATAGAGGGCAGGGTGGAGGAAAAACTGTTTTTT.

The chain links TRBV6-5 to TRBJ2-1; 8 bases agree with TRBD2. This CDR3 has 15 amino acids. Trimming took 6 bases from V and 2 from J; bases not matched to a gene: 6. CDR1 is MNHEY and CDR2 is SVGAGI in the germline V gene. CDR3: CASREGGGPYNEQFF. In DNA form, the CDR3 reads TGTGCCAGCAGGGAGGGCGGGGGGCCCTACAATGAGCAGTTCTTC.

This chain uses TRBV2 with TRBJ1-3, with 10 bases aligning to TRBD1. V dropped 2 bases and J dropped 8; count of bases not matched to a gene: 6. The CDR3 runs to 15 residues. Germline values: CDR1 SNHLY, CDR2 FYNNEI. CDR3 DNA sequence: TGTGCCAGCAGTGAAAGTTGGGGACAGGGGCACACCATATATTTT. This gives the protein CASSESWGQGHTIYF.

The chain combines TRBV28 with TRBJ1-5, with D perhaps matching TRBD1 (5 bases). V dropped 4 bases and J dropped 1 base, with 20 bases sitting between them. This CDR3 is built from 18 residues. CDR1 and CDR2 from the germline V gene are MDHEN and SYDVKM. This CDR3 reads CASSSGGFTPGSNQPQHF. In DNA form, the CDR3 reads TGTGCCAGCAGTTCGGGGGGGTTTACCCCAGGAAGCAATCAGCCCCAGCATTTT.

This chain links TRBV6-1 with TRBJ2-7, with D possibly being TRBD1 (6 bases). Germline V gene sequence: CDR1 MNHNS, CDR2 SASEGT. V lost 3 bases, J lost 0 bases, and 12 bases lay in between. This CDR3 is built from 15 residues. The CDR3 sequence: CASSDRDTFSYEQYV. As DNA, the CDR3 is TGTGCCAGCAGTGACAGGGACACTTTCTCCTACGAGCAGTACGTC.